This T cell receptor (beta chain) was documented in a study of blood T cell repertoires in COVID-19. The V gene end was trimmed by 2 bases and the J gene end by 5 bases; junction bases not matched to a gene: 6. Germline assignment: CDR1 LGHNA and CDR2 YSLEER. There are 15 residues in the CDR3. TCRdb's copy holds only in-frame clones and misses some; the assay was immunoSEQ multiplex PCR. This sample carries 65,000 to 85,000 clones, roughly nine tenths of them seen once, and the ten largest clones take roughly 2.8%. This sequence originates from a middle-aged man with acute or convalescent COVID-19. Sequencing was done on a sample of peripheral blood. The chain is built from TRBV4-3 and TRBJ2-7; TRBD1 agrees at 10 bases. The CDR3 region has the DNA TGCGCCAGCAGCCAACTTCCGGGACAGGGGAACGAGCAGTACTTC. This gives the protein CASSQLPGQGNEQYF.